Detailed here is one T cell receptor (beta chain). V shed 3 bases, J shed 1 base, and the junction held 4 bases outside the gene matches. Per germline, CDR1 LGHDT and CDR2 YNNKEL (reference sequence). This CDR3 is 15 amino acids long. Healthy Caucasian individuals from Russia aged 6 to 90 served as donors. These data originate in a study of blood T cells in healthy people across ages. Primers used in a second PCR of about 6 to 11 cycles were a sample-barcoded 5' primer and a J-beta primer mix. TCRdb reprocessed the 5' RACE reads via MiXCR and lists one record per CDR3 protein. The sample carries 1.5 million to 2 million distinct CDR3 sequences, just under 50% recorded once.

This receptor was obtained from a middle-aged woman in good health. The V gene is TRBV3-1, the J gene TRBJ2-7; 9 positions agree with TRBD1. The sample consisted of blood. The CDR3 reads CASSHTGGASYEQYF. CDR3 DNA sequence: TGTGCCAGCAGCCACACAGGGGGCGCATCCTACGAGCAGTACTTC.